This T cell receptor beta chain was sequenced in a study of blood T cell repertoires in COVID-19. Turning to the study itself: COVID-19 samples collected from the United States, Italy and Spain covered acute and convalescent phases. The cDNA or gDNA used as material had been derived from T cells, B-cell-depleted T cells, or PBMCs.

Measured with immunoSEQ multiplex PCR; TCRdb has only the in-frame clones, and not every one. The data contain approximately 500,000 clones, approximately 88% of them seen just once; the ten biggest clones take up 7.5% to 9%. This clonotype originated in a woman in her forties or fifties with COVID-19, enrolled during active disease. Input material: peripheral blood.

The CDR3 DNA is TGCGCCAGCAGCCAATTACAGGGGGGAAGGACAGATACGCAGTATTTT. It is translated as CASSQLQGGRTDTQYF. V is TRBV5-1 and J is TRBJ2-3, with 8 bases lining up with TRBD1. The J segment lost 3 bases and the V segment lost 4 bases, leaving 10 bases of the junction unmatched. Germline V lookup: CDR1 SGHRS, CDR2 YFSETQ. CDR3 length: 16 amino acids.